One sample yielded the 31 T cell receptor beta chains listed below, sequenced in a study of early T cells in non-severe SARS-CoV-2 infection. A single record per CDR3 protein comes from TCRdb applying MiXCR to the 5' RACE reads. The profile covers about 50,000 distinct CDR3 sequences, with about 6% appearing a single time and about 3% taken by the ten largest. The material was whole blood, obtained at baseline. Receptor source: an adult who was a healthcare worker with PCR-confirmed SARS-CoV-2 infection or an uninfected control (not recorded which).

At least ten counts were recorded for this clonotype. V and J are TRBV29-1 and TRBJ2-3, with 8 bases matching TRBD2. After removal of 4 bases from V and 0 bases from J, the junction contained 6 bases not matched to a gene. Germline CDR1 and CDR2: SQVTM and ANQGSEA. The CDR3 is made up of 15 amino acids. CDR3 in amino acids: CSVVILAASTDTQYF. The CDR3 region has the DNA TGCAGCGTTGTTATACTAGCGGCTAGCACAGATACGCAGTATTTT.

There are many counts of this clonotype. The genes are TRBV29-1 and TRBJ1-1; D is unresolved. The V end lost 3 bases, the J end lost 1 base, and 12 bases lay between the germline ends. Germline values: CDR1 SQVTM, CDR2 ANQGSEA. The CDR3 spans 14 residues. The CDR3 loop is CSVEAGTENTEAFF. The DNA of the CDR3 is TGCAGCGTTGAGGCAGGCACCGAGAACACTGAAGCTTTCTTT.

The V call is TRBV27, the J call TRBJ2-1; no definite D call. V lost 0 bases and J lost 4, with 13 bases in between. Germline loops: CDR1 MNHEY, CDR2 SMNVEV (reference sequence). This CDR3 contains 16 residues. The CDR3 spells CASSLSKENPYNEQFF. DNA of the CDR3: TGTGCCAGCAGTTTATCTAAGGAGAACCCTTACAATGAGCAGTTCTTC.

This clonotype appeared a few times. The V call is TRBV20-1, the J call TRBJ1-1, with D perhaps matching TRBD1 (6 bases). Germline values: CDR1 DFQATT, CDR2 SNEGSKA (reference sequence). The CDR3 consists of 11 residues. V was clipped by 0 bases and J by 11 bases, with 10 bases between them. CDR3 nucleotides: TGCAGTGCTAGAGATGAGGGGGTGGCTTTCTTT. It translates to CSARDEGVAFF.

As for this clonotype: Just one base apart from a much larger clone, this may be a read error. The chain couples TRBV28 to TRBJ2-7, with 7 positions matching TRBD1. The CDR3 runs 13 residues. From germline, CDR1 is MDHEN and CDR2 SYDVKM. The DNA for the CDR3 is TGTGCCAGCAGTTTGGACAGGTCCTGCGAGCAGTACTTC. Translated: CASSLDRSCEQYF.

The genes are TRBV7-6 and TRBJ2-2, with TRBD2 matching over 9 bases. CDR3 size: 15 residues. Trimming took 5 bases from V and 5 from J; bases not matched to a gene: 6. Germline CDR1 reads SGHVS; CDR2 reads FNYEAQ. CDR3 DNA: TGTGCCAGCAGCACTCAAGCGGGGGGAACCGGGGAGCTGTTTTTT. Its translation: CASSTQAGGTGELFF.

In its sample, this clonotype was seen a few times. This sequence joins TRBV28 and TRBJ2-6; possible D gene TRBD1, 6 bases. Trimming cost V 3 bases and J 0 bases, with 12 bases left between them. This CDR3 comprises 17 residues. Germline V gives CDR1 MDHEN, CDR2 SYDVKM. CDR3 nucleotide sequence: TGTGCCAGCAGTTTCTGGGGGCGCCTCTCTGGGGCCAACGTCCTGACTTTC. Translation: CASSFWGRLSGANVLTF.

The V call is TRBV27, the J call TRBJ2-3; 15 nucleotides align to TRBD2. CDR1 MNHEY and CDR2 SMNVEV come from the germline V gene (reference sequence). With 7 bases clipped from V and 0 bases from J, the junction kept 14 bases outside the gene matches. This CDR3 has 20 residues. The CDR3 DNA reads TGTGCCAGCATGGGACTCAGTGGACTAGCGGGGGGGTCTAGCACAGATACGCAGTATTTT. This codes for CASMGLSGLAGGSSTDTQYF.

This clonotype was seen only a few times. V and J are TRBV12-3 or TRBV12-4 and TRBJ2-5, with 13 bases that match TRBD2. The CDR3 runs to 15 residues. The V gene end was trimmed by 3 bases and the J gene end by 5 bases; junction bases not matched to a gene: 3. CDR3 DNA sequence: TGTGCCAGCAGTTTCGGACTAGCGGGGGTTGAGACCCAGTACTTC. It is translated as CASSFGLAGVETQYF.

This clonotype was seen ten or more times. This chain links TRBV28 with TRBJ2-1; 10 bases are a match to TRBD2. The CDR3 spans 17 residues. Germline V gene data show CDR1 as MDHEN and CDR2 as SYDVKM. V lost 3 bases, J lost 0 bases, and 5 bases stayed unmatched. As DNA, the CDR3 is TGTGCCAGCAGTTTCTTAGCGGGGGGTCGCTCCTACAATGAGCAGTTCTTC. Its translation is CASSFLAGGRSYNEQFF.

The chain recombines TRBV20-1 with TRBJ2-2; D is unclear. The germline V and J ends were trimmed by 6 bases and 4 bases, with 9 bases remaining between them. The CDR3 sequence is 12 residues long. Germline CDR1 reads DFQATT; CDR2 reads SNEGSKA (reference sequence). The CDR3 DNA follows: TGCAGTGCGTCGGTCATCACCGGGGAGCTGTTTTTT. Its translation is CSASVITGELFF.

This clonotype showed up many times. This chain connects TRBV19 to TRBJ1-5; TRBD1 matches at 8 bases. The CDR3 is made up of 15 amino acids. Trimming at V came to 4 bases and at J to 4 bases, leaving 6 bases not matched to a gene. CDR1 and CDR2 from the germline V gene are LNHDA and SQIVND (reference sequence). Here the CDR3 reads CASSRPDRVNQPQHF. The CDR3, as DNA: TGTGCCAGTAGTAGGCCGGACAGGGTTAATCAGCCCCAGCATTTT.

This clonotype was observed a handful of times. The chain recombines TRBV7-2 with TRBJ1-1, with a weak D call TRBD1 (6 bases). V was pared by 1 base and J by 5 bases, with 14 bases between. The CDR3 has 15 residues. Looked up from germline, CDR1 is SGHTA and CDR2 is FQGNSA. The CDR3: CASSLGGRGRTEAFF. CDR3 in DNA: TGTGCCAGCAGCTTAGGAGGCAGGGGTCGGACTGAAGCTTTCTTT.

The CDR3 loop reads CAWEDAYEQYF. The CDR3 bases are TGTGCCTGGGAGGATGCGTACGAGCAGTACTTC. The chain combines TRBV30 with TRBJ2-7, with D unclear. CDR1 and CDR2 (germline): GTSNPN, SVGIG (reference sequence). With 5 bases removed from V and 4 bases from J, the gap between germline ends came to 9 bases. CDR3 length: 11 residues.

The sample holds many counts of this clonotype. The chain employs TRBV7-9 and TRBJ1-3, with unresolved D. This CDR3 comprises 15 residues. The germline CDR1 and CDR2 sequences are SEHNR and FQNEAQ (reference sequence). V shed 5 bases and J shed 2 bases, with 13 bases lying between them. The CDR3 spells CASSPARRAGNTIYF. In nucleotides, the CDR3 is TGTGCCAGCAGCCCCGCCAGAAGGGCTGGAAACACCATATATTTT.

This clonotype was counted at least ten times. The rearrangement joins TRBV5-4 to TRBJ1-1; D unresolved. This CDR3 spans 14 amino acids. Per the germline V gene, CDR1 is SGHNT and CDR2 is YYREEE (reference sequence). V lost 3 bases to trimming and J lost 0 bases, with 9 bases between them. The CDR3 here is CASSSPSLNTEAFF. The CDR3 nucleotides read TGTGCCAGCAGCTCCCCATCGTTGAACACTGAAGCTTTCTTT. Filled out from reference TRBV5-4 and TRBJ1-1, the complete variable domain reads ETGVTQSPTHLIKTRGQQVTLRCSSQSGHNTVSWYQQALGQGPQFIFQYYREEENGRGNFPPRFSGLQFPNYSSELNVNALELDDSALYLCASSSPSLNTEAFFGQGTRLTVV.

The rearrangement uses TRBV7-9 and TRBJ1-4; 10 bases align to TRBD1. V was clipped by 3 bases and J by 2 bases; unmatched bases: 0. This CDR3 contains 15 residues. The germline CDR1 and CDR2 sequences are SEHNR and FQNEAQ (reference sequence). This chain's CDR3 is CASSLGQGTNEKLFF. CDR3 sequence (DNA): TGTGCCAGCAGCTTGGGACAGGGGACTAATGAAAAACTGTTTTTT.

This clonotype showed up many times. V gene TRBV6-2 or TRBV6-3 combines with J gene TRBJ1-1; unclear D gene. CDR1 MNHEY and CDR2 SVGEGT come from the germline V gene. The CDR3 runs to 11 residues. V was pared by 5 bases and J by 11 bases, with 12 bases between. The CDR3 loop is CASSPRTGAFF. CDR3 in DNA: TGTGCCAGCAGTCCCAGGACCGGGGCTTTCTTT.

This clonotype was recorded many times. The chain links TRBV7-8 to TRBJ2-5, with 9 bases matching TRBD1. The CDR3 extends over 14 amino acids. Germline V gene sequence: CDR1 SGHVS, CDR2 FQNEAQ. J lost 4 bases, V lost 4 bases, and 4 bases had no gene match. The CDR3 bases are TGTGCCAGCAGCTCCGGACAGGGGAGAGAGACCCAGTACTTC. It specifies CASSSGQGRETQYF.

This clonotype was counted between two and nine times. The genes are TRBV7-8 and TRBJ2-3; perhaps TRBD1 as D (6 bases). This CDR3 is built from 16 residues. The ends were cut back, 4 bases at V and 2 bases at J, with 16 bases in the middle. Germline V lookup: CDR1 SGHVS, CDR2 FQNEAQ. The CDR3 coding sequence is TGTGCCAGCAGCTATTGGCTGAGGACAGACACAGATACGCAGTATTTT. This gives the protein CASSYWLRTDTDTQYF.

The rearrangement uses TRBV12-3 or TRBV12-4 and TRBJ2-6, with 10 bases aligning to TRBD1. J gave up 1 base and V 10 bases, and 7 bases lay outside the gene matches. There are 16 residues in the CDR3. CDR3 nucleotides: TGTGCCACGGGACAGGGGACTGAATCTGGGGCCAACGTCCTGACTTTC. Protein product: CATGQGTESGANVLTF.

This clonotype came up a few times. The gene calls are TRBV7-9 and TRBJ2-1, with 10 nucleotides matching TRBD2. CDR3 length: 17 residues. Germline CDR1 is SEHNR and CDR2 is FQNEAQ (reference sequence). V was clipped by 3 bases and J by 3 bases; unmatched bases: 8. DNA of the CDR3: TGTGCCAGCAGCTTGCCCTTAGCGGGGGGCGTCTACAATGAGCAGTTCTTC. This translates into CASSLPLAGGVYNEQFF.

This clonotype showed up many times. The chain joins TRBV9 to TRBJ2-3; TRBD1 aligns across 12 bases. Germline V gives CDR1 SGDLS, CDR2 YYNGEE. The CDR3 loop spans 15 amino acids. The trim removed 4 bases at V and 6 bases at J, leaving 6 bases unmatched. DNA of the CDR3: TGTGCCAGCAGCAAACGGGACAGGGGGCTGGATACGCAGTATTTT. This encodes CASSKRDRGLDTQYF.

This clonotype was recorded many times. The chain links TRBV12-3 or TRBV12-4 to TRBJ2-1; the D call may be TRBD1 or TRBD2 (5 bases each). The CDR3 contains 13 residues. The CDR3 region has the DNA TGTACCTCAGCGGCAGGGACCCACAATGAGCAGTTCTTC. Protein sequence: CTSAAGTHNEQFF.

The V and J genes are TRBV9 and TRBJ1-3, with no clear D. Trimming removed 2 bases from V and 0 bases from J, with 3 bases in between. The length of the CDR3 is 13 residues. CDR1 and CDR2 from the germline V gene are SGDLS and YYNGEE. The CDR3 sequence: CASSVSSGNTIYF. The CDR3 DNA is TGTGCCAGCAGCGTGAGCTCTGGAAACACCATATATTTT. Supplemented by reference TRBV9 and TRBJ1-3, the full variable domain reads DSGVTQTPKHLITATGQRVTLRCSPRSGDLSVYWYQQSLDQGLQFLIQYYNGEERAKGNILERFSAQQFPDLHSELNLSSLELGDSALYFCASSVSSGNTIYFGEGSWLTVV.

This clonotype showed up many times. The CDR3 DNA follows: TGTGCCAGCTCACACACCGGACAGGGCTCCTACGAGCAGTACTTC. Translating it yields CASSHTGQGSYEQYF. This chain links TRBV18 with TRBJ2-7; 8 nucleotides agree with TRBD1. The CDR3 loop spans 15 amino acids. After removal of 4 bases from V and 0 bases from J, the junction contained 5 bases not matched to a gene. Germline V gene sequence: CDR1 KGHSH, CDR2 LQKENI.

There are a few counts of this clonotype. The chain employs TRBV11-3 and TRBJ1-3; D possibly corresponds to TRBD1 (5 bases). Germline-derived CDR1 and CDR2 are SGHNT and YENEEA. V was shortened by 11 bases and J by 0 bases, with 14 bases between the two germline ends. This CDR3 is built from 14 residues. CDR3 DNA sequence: TGTGCCTCAAACAGGTCCTTCTCTGGAAACACCATATATTTT. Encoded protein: CASNRSFSGNTIYF.

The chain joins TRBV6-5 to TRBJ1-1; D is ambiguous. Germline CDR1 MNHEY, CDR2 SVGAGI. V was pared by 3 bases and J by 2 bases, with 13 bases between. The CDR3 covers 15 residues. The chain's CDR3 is CASSYLVKHNTEAFF. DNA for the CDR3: TGTGCCAGCAGTTATTTGGTAAAACATAACACTGAAGCTTTCTTT.

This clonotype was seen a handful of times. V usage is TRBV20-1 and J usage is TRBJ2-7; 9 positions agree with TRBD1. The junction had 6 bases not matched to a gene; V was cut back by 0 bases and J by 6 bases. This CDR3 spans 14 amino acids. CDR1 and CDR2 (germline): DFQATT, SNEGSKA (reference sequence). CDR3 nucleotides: TGCAGTGCTAGAGACGGACAGGGGATAGCCGAGCAGTACTTC. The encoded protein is CSARDGQGIAEQYF.

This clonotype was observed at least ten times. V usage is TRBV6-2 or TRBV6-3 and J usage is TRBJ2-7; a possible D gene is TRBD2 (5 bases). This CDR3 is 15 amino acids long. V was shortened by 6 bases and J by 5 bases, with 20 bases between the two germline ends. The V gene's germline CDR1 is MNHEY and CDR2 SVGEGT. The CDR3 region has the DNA TGTGCCAGCAGAAGCCCCGCCGCGGGCAAGGACGAGCAGTACTTC. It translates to CASRSPAAGKDEQYF.

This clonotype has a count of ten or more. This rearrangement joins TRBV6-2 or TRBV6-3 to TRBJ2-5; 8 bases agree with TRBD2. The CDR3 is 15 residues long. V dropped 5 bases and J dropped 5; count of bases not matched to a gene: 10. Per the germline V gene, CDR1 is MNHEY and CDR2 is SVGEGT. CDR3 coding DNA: TGTGCCAGCAGTAGCGGGGGCACCGGATGGGAGACCCAGTACTTC. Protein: CASSSGGTGWETQYF.